The rows below give T cell receptor beta chains drawn from one sample of a study of cytomegalovirus exposure and HLA in healthy donors. Data came from immunoSEQ multiplex PCR; TCRdb stores just in-frame clones and leaves some out. Among about 190,000 clones listed, over 80% were seen once. The sample comprised PBMCs. The source is a woman in her fifties or sixties in good health and CMV-seropositive. Both conserved end residues are part of each CDR3. The order of the fields is V gene, J gene, clone size, CDR3 length, CDR3 protein. Not all rows give a size; the values are once, few, many and, for expanded clones, a class.

v_call: TRBV6-1; j_call: TRBJ2-2; clone_size: .; cdr3_length: 16; cdr3_aa: CASSEGRGLNTGELFF
v_call: TRBV2; j_call: TRBJ2-5; clone_size: .; cdr3_length: 16; cdr3_aa: CASSGWTGEGEETQYF
v_call: TRBV6-5; j_call: TRBJ1-2; clone_size: once; cdr3_length: 16; cdr3_aa: CASSYTPGARGYGYTF
v_call: TRBV6-6; j_call: TRBJ1-5; clone_size: .; cdr3_length: 15; cdr3_aa: CASSPPDRIGQPQHF
v_call: TRBV4-1; j_call: TRBJ2-2; clone_size: .; cdr3_length: 16; cdr3_aa: CASSQGSGEDTGELFF
v_call: TRBV5-4; j_call: TRBJ2-1; clone_size: .; cdr3_length: 16; cdr3_aa: CASSLIAGGRGNEQFF
v_call: TRBV4-3; j_call: TRBJ1-2; clone_size: .; cdr3_length: 13; cdr3_aa: CASSLITNYGYTF
v_call: TRBV28; j_call: TRBJ1-4; clone_size: .; cdr3_length: 15; cdr3_aa: CASSLVDRELEKLFF
v_call: TRBV4-3; j_call: TRBJ1-2; clone_size: .; cdr3_length: 16; cdr3_aa: CASSQDLTGRDYGYTF
v_call: TRBV7-2; j_call: TRBJ1-1; clone_size: .; cdr3_length: 15; cdr3_aa: CASSLVYRVNTEAFF
v_call: TRBV7-6; j_call: TRBJ2-3; clone_size: .; cdr3_length: 18; cdr3_aa: CASSLGLGLAGGPDTQYF
v_call: TRBV12-1; j_call: TRBJ2-7; clone_size: .; cdr3_length: 14; cdr3_aa: CASSYQDRPYEQYF
v_call: TRBV5-5; j_call: TRBJ1-4; clone_size: .; cdr3_length: 14; cdr3_aa: CASSLDPTNEKLFF
v_call: TRBV10-3; j_call: TRBJ1-2; clone_size: few; cdr3_length: 14; cdr3_aa: CAISEEGERYGYTF
v_call: TRBV5-1; j_call: TRBJ2-3; clone_size: .; cdr3_length: 16; cdr3_aa: CASSQRQGAVTDTQYF
v_call: TRBV9; j_call: TRBJ1-4; clone_size: .; cdr3_length: 15; cdr3_aa: CASSVEGGFNEKLFF
v_call: TRBV6-5; j_call: TRBJ1-1; clone_size: .; cdr3_length: 12; cdr3_aa: CASSFTGYKAFF
v_call: TRBV28; j_call: TRBJ1-4; clone_size: .; cdr3_length: 14; cdr3_aa: CASSFAGVGEKLFF
v_call: TRBV7-7; j_call: TRBJ1-1; clone_size: few; cdr3_length: 13; cdr3_aa: CASSLMGGAEAFF
v_call: TRBV5-8; j_call: TRBJ1-5; clone_size: .; cdr3_length: 14; cdr3_aa: CASSLTPSNQPQHF